The 8 T cell receptor beta chains listed next were all sequenced from one sample in a study of blood T cell repertoires in COVID-19. Repertoires were generated with immunoSEQ multiplex PCR, while TCRdb's copy carries only in-frame clones and drops some. The sample holds about 260,000 clones, approximately 87% seen once. Sequenced sample: peripheral blood. The receptors here all came from a man aged 60 to 69 who had recovered from COVID-19.

The chain recombines TRBV30 with TRBJ2-5; the D gene is possibly TRBD1 (6 bases). The ends were cut back, 2 bases at V and 1 base at J, with 11 bases in the middle. Looked up from germline, CDR1 is GTSNPN and CDR2 is SVGIG (reference sequence). This CDR3 contains 14 residues. The DNA of the CDR3 is TGTGCCTGGAGTTTTACAGGGCGCCAAGAGACCCAGTACTTC. Protein: CAWSFTGRQETQYF.

The V and J genes are TRBV7-2 and TRBJ2-1; maybe TRBD1 (6 bases). V dropped 6 bases and J dropped 5 bases, with 23 bases sitting between them. CDR3 length: 17 residues. In germline, CDR1 is SGHTA, CDR2 FQGNSA. The CDR3 DNA is TGTGCCAGCAGATTAAGGGGGTGGCAGAAATCGAACAATGAGCAGTTCTTC. This encodes CASRLRGWQKSNNEQFF.

The CDR3 region is CASSLKWGGDVMNTEAFF. Written as DNA, the CDR3 is TGTGCCAGCAGCCTAAAATGGGGGGGGGATGTGATGAACACTGAAGCTTTCTTT. The chain recombines TRBV4-2 with TRBJ1-1; D possibly corresponds to TRBD1 (5 bases). CDR1 is LGHNA and CDR2 is YNFKEQ in the germline V gene. Trimming left V 4 bases short and J 0 bases short, with 21 bases between. The CDR3 consists of 18 residues.

This sequence joins TRBV4-1 and TRBJ2-1; the match to TRBD1 covers 7 bases. V was pared by 4 bases and J by 6 bases, with 6 bases of the junction left unmatched. The germline V gene has CDR1 MGHRA and CDR2 YSYEKL. This CDR3 region has 14 residues. In DNA, the CDR3 is TGCGCCAGCAGCCTGTCGGGACAGCTCAATGAGCAGTTCTTC. Its translation is CASSLSGQLNEQFF.

This chain links TRBV5-1 with TRBJ1-2, with a weak D call TRBD1 (5 bases). From germline, CDR1 is SGHRS and CDR2 YFSETQ. CDR3 length: 15 amino acids. Trimming stripped 7 bases from V and 4 bases from J, with 20 bases between. CDR3: CASGSDPGGIYGYTF. The DNA of the CDR3 is TGCGCCAGCGGATCGGACCCCGGGGGGATCTATGGCTACACCTTC.

The chain recombines TRBV6-5 with TRBJ2-7; D gene uncertain. Trimming pared 7 bases from V and 0 bases from J, leaving 7 bases between. Per the germline V gene, CDR1 is MNHEY and CDR2 is SVGAGI. The CDR3 extends over 12 amino acids. CDR3 loop: CASKRSSYEQYF. The DNA of the CDR3 is TGTGCCAGCAAGCGAAGCTCCTACGAGCAGTACTTC.

The genes are TRBV19 and TRBJ2-5; possibly TRBD1 for D (5 bases). From germline, CDR1 is LNHDA and CDR2 SQIVND (reference sequence). The CDR3 is 15 amino acids. V lost 2 bases and J 5 bases, leaving 15 bases between the germline ends. Here the CDR3 reads CASSISDTYRETQYF. The CDR3 bases are TGTGCCAGTAGTATAAGTGACACCTACAGGGAGACCCAGTACTTC.

The V call is TRBV30, the J call TRBJ2-6; perhaps TRBD2 as D (5 bases). V gave up 3 bases and J gave up 4 bases, with 13 bases separating them. The germline V gene has CDR1 GTSNPN and CDR2 SVGIG (reference sequence). The CDR3 spans 15 residues. The CDR3, as DNA: TGTGCCTGGAGAGGGCGGGCTCGGGGGGCCAACGTCCTGACTTTC. Translating gives CAWRGRARGANVLTF.